Listed below are T cell receptor beta chains from one sample, sequenced in a study of human T cells and chemical hapten exposure. TCRdb re-analysed the RACE reads in MiXCR, keeping a single row per CDR3 protein. The repertoire includes about 380,000 distinct CDR3 sequences, less than 6.5% of them detected once, and 2.6% sits in the top ten. The sequencing here drew on whole blood, taken in connection with sensitization to the hapten diphenylcyclopropenone (DPC). All receptors come from a woman aged 50 to 60 with alopecia areata. Some clones in this sample may be carry-over from other donors' samples. CDR3s include the opening cysteine and the closing phenylalanine or tryptophan. The order of the fields is CDR3 protein, CDR3 DNA, clone size, CDR3 length, J gene, V gene, D gene. A D gene is named only where the DNA matches it firmly. Only part of the rows carry a size: once, few, many, or a class if the clone is expanded.

CDR3 protein: CASSGERDSYEQYF
CDR3 DNA: TGTGCCAGTTCGGGCGAGCGGGACTCCTACGAGCAGTACTTC
clone size: many
CDR3 length: 14
J gene: TRBJ2-7
V gene: TRBV28
D gene: TRBD2

CDR3 protein: CASSKRWGLPGQGEHF
CDR3 DNA: TGTGCCAGCAGTAAACGATGGGGCCTTCCGGGACAGGGTGAGCATTTT
clone size: NA
CDR3 length: 16
J gene: TRBJ1-5
V gene: TRBV6-2/TRBV6-3
D gene: TRBD1

CDR3 protein: CATSIGLATFPEQYF
CDR3 DNA: TGTGCCACCAGCATAGGACTAGCGACTTTCCCGGAGCAGTACTTC
clone size: many
CDR3 length: 15
J gene: TRBJ2-7
V gene: TRBV15
D gene: TRBD2

CDR3 protein: CSVVSGRRGDTQYF
CDR3 DNA: TGCAGCGTTGTTAGCGGGAGGAGGGGAGATACGCAGTATTTT
clone size: NA
CDR3 length: 14
J gene: TRBJ2-3
V gene: TRBV29-1
D gene: TRBD2

CDR3 protein: CASSLYRGLSTDTQYF
CDR3 DNA: TGTGCCAGCAGCTTGTATCGGGGACTGAGCACAGATACGCAGTATTTT
clone size: many
CDR3 length: 16
J gene: TRBJ2-3
V gene: TRBV5-6
D gene: NA

CDR3 protein: CAIRTLAGANTGELFF
CDR3 DNA: TGTGCCATCAGGACCCTCGCCGGAGCGAACACCGGGGAGCTGTTTTTT
clone size: NA
CDR3 length: 16
J gene: TRBJ2-2
V gene: TRBV10-3
D gene: NA

CDR3 protein: CASRVTGPYNEQFF
CDR3 DNA: TGTGCCAGCAGGGTGACAGGGCCCTACAATGAGCAGTTCTTC
clone size: many
CDR3 length: 14
J gene: TRBJ2-1
V gene: TRBV6-5
D gene: TRBD1

CDR3 protein: CSGATTDTQYF
CDR3 DNA: TGCAGCGGGGCCACCACAGATACGCAGTATTTT
clone size: many
CDR3 length: 11
J gene: TRBJ2-3
V gene: TRBV29-1
D gene: NA

CDR3 protein: CASSPSLGEQFF
CDR3 DNA: TGTGCCAGCAGCCCTAGTCTGGGTGAGCAGTTCTTC
clone size: NA
CDR3 length: 12
J gene: TRBJ2-1
V gene: TRBV6-6
D gene: NA

CDR3 protein: CASRAGTGFEKLFF
CDR3 DNA: TGTGCCAGCCGCGCCGGGACAGGGTTTGAAAAACTGTTTTTT
clone size: NA
CDR3 length: 14
J gene: TRBJ1-4
V gene: TRBV6-1
D gene: TRBD1

CDR3 protein: CASSYYGTPSKEKLFF
CDR3 DNA: TGTGCCAGCAGTTACTATGGGACCCCATCGAAGGAAAAACTGTTTTTT
clone size: many
CDR3 length: 16
J gene: TRBJ1-4
V gene: TRBV6-6
D gene: NA

CDR3 protein: CASSLLGGEYNEQFF
CDR3 DNA: TGTGCCAGCAGCCTCCTGGGTGGGGAATACAATGAGCAGTTCTTC
clone size: few
CDR3 length: 15
J gene: TRBJ2-1
V gene: TRBV5-5
D gene: NA

CDR3 protein: CASSYDRGAGTDTQYF
CDR3 DNA: TGTGCCAGCAGCTATGATCGGGGGGCCGGCACAGATACGCAGTATTTT
clone size: many
CDR3 length: 16
J gene: TRBJ2-3
V gene: TRBV5-6
D gene: NA

CDR3 protein: CASNDRGAGNTIYF
CDR3 DNA: TGTGCCAGCAACGATCGGGGAGCAGGAAACACCATATATTTT
clone size: many
CDR3 length: 14
J gene: TRBJ1-3
V gene: TRBV3-1
D gene: NA

CDR3 protein: CASSTDTDTQYF
CDR3 DNA: TGTGCCAGCAGCACCGACACAGATACGCAGTATTTT
clone size: many
CDR3 length: 12
J gene: TRBJ2-3
V gene: TRBV7-2
D gene: NA

CDR3 protein: CASSQDTASGGFVGELFF
CDR3 DNA: TGCGCCAGCAGCCAAGATACGGCGTCAGGGGGCTTTGTCGGGGAGCTGTTTTTT
clone size: NA
CDR3 length: 18
J gene: TRBJ2-2
V gene: TRBV4-3
D gene: TRBD1

CDR3 protein: CASSPDSAAPSEQFF
CDR3 DNA: TGTGCCAGCAGCCCAGACTCCGCGGCGCCCAGTGAGCAGTTCTTC
clone size: many
CDR3 length: 15
J gene: TRBJ2-1
V gene: TRBV7-3
D gene: NA

CDR3 protein: CASSLQRGNTEAFF
CDR3 DNA: TGTGCCAGCAGTTTACAAAGGGGGAACACTGAAGCTTTCTTT
clone size: NA
CDR3 length: 14
J gene: TRBJ1-1
V gene: TRBV27
D gene: NA

CDR3 protein: CASSLQAGAGQPQHF
CDR3 DNA: TGTGCCAGCAGTCTGCAGGCGGGGGCAGGTCAGCCCCAGCATTTT
clone size: NA
CDR3 length: 15
J gene: TRBJ1-5
V gene: TRBV12-3/TRBV12-4
D gene: NA

CDR3 protein: CASSYGQANYEQYF
CDR3 DNA: TGTGCCAGCAGTTACGGACAAGCGAACTACGAGCAGTACTTC
clone size: many
CDR3 length: 14
J gene: TRBJ2-7
V gene: TRBV6-5
D gene: NA

CDR3 protein: CASSLGTTNSPLHF
CDR3 DNA: TGCGCCAGCAGCTTAGGGACTACTAATTCACCCCTCCACTTT
clone size: few
CDR3 length: 14
J gene: TRBJ1-6
V gene: TRBV5-1
D gene: NA

CDR3 protein: CSALLLGEQYF
CDR3 DNA: TGCAGTGCTTTACTATTGGGGGAGCAGTACTTC
clone size: NA
CDR3 length: 11
J gene: TRBJ2-7
V gene: TRBV20-1
D gene: NA

CDR3 protein: CASSPWSGEGNQPQHF
CDR3 DNA: TGTGCCAGCAGCCCGTGGAGTGGGGAGGGCAATCAGCCCCAGCATTTT
clone size: few
CDR3 length: 16
J gene: TRBJ1-5
V gene: TRBV7-9
D gene: NA

CDR3 protein: CASSRDRDTGELFF
CDR3 DNA: TGTGCCAGCTCGCGGGACAGAGACACCGGGGAGCTGTTTTTT
clone size: many
CDR3 length: 14
J gene: TRBJ2-2
V gene: TRBV18
D gene: NA

CDR3 protein: CASIEGPARGGYGYTF
CDR3 DNA: TGTGCCAGCATCGAAGGCCCTGCCCGGGGCGGCTATGGCTACACCTTC
clone size: many
CDR3 length: 16
J gene: TRBJ1-2
V gene: TRBV6-2/TRBV6-3
D gene: NA

CDR3 protein: CASSPMRQLFF
CDR3 DNA: TGTGCCAGCAGTCCCATGCGTCAACTGTTTTTT
clone size: few
CDR3 length: 11
J gene: TRBJ1-4
V gene: TRBV6-6
D gene: NA

CDR3 protein: CAISQGARETQYF
CDR3 DNA: TGTGCCATCAGTCAGGGGGCACGAGAGACCCAGTACTTC
clone size: many
CDR3 length: 13
J gene: TRBJ2-5
V gene: TRBV10-3
D gene: TRBD1

CDR3 protein: CASSEAGQAYGYTF
CDR3 DNA: TGTGCCAGCAGTGAAGCAGGGCAGGCCTATGGCTACACCTTC
clone size: many
CDR3 length: 14
J gene: TRBJ1-2
V gene: TRBV2
D gene: NA

CDR3 protein: CASSSSAGGRQETQYF
CDR3 DNA: TGTGCCAGCAGTTCCTCAGCGGGGGGGCGACAAGAGACCCAGTACTTC
clone size: many
CDR3 length: 16
J gene: TRBJ2-5
V gene: TRBV28
D gene: TRBD2

CDR3 protein: CASSRDRAIHF
CDR3 DNA: TGTGCCAGCAGCCGCGACAGGGCGATCCACTTT
clone size: few
CDR3 length: 11
J gene: TRBJ1-6
V gene: TRBV3-1
D gene: TRBD1

CDR3 protein: CASSLATSGILNEQFF
CDR3 DNA: TGTGCCAGCAGCTTAGCGACTAGCGGGATCCTCAATGAGCAGTTCTTC
clone size: many
CDR3 length: 16
J gene: TRBJ2-1
V gene: TRBV7-2
D gene: TRBD2

CDR3 protein: CATSDFGTGAPNEQFF
CDR3 DNA: TGTGCCACCAGTGATTTCGGGACAGGGGCCCCCAATGAGCAGTTCTTC
clone size: many
CDR3 length: 16
J gene: TRBJ2-1
V gene: TRBV24-1
D gene: TRBD1

CDR3 protein: CASSFGPGQGEQYF
CDR3 DNA: TGTGCCAGCAGTTTCGGCCCGGGACAGGGGGAGCAGTACTTC
clone size: many
CDR3 length: 14
J gene: TRBJ2-7
V gene: TRBV6-5
D gene: TRBD1

CDR3 protein: CASSQGQGGQPQHF
CDR3 DNA: TGTGCCAGCAGCCAGGGACAGGGCGGTCAGCCCCAGCATTTT
clone size: many
CDR3 length: 14
J gene: TRBJ1-5
V gene: TRBV3-1
D gene: TRBD1

CDR3 protein: CAISVGGPGNTIYF
CDR3 DNA: TGTGCCATCAGTGTAGGAGGACCCGGAAACACCATATATTTT
clone size: many
CDR3 length: 14
J gene: TRBJ1-3
V gene: TRBV10-3
D gene: NA

CDR3 protein: CASSQAGVRHGYTF
CDR3 DNA: TGTGCCAGCAGTCAGGCAGGGGTCCGCCATGGCTACACCTTC
clone size: few
CDR3 length: 14
J gene: TRBJ1-2
V gene: TRBV27
D gene: NA

CDR3 protein: CASTMAGTDTQYF
CDR3 DNA: TGTGCCAGCACCATGGCAGGGACAGATACGCAGTATTTT
clone size: many
CDR3 length: 13
J gene: TRBJ2-3
V gene: TRBV12-3/TRBV12-4
D gene: NA

CDR3 protein: CASSQVPPFF
CDR3 DNA: TGCGCCAGCAGCCAAGTCCCTCCGTTCTTC
clone size: NA
CDR3 length: 10
J gene: TRBJ2-1
V gene: TRBV4-3
D gene: NA

CDR3 protein: CASSLSGGGNEQFF
CDR3 DNA: TGTGCCAGCAGTTTATCGGGCGGTGGGAATGAGCAGTTCTTC
clone size: many
CDR3 length: 14
J gene: TRBJ2-1
V gene: TRBV27
D gene: NA

CDR3 protein: CSPTRSHTEAFF
CDR3 DNA: TGCAGCCCCACTCGTAGTCACACTGAAGCTTTCTTT
clone size: few
CDR3 length: 12
J gene: TRBJ1-1
V gene: TRBV20-1
D gene: NA

CDR3 protein: CASSWPEQYF
CDR3 DNA: TGTGCCAGCAGTTGGCCCGAGCAGTACTTC
clone size: many
CDR3 length: 10
J gene: TRBJ2-7
V gene: TRBV6-5
D gene: NA

CDR3 protein: CASSQSPRTVDPYEQYF
CDR3 DNA: TGCGCCAGCAGTCAATCTCCCCGGACGGTGGACCCCTACGAGCAGTACTTC
clone size: NA
CDR3 length: 17
J gene: TRBJ2-7
V gene: TRBV23-1
D gene: NA

CDR3 protein: CASSWIRSPLHF
CDR3 DNA: TGTGCCAGCAGCTGGATCCGTTCACCCCTCCACTTT
clone size: many
CDR3 length: 12
J gene: TRBJ1-6
V gene: TRBV6-2/TRBV6-3
D gene: NA

CDR3 protein: CASSAYIGPYEQYF
CDR3 DNA: TGTGCCAGCAGCGCGTATATTGGTCCCTACGAGCAGTACTTC
clone size: NA
CDR3 length: 14
J gene: TRBJ2-7
V gene: TRBV11-1
D gene: NA

CDR3 protein: CASRPGQVTEAFF
CDR3 DNA: TGTGCCAGCAGACCAGGACAGGTCACTGAAGCTTTCTTT
clone size: NA
CDR3 length: 13
J gene: TRBJ1-1
V gene: TRBV27
D gene: TRBD1

CDR3 protein: CASSGTSGSKTQYF
CDR3 DNA: TGTGCCAGCTCCGGGACTAGCGGGAGTAAGACCCAGTACTTC
clone size: many
CDR3 length: 14
J gene: TRBJ2-5
V gene: TRBV28
D gene: TRBD2

CDR3 protein: CASSLADGGDEETQYF
CDR3 DNA: TGTGCCAGCAGTTTAGCCGACGGGGGGGATGAAGAGACCCAGTACTTC
clone size: few
CDR3 length: 16
J gene: TRBJ2-5
V gene: TRBV28
D gene: TRBD2

CDR3 protein: CASSPTGGAGANVLTF
CDR3 DNA: TGTGCCAGCAGCCCGACAGGGGGCGCTGGGGCCAACGTCCTGACTTTC
clone size: many
CDR3 length: 16
J gene: TRBJ2-6
V gene: TRBV7-2
D gene: TRBD1

CDR3 protein: CAISEGVEYTEAFF
CDR3 DNA: TGTGCCATCAGTGAAGGCGTCGAGTACACTGAAGCTTTCTTT
clone size: NA
CDR3 length: 14
J gene: TRBJ1-1
V gene: TRBV10-3
D gene: NA

CDR3 protein: CASSPSGQIYEQYF
CDR3 DNA: TGTGCCAGCAGCCCCTCGGGACAGATCTACGAGCAGTACTTC
clone size: few
CDR3 length: 14
J gene: TRBJ2-7
V gene: TRBV9
D gene: TRBD1